This T cell receptor beta chain was captured by sequencing in a study of T cells after yellow fever vaccination (dated by TCRdb to between 2018 and 2020). As for the study more broadly: The SMART-Seq v4 Ultra Low Input RNA kit was used to prepare libraries from fractions with low cell numbers. To track T-cell clones before and after primary and booster YFV17D yellow fever vaccination, bulk TCR alpha and beta repertoires were sequenced longitudinally. The cohort comprised two healthy male donors, one aged 18 to 30 and one aged 30 to 40 years. Blood was drawn at multiple timepoints before and after primary and secondary immunization, with bulk PBMC replicates and cell subsets isolated. Summary of the overall study and its limitations: The secondary T-cell response was found to be weaker but faster than the primary response, with a peak reached on day 5 rather than on day 15. A small fraction of clonotypes appeared in both the CD4 and CD8 compartments, likely as a result of convergent recombination. Most clones expanded after primary vaccination (around 96% of CD4 and 88% of CD8) were re-detected after the booster, suggesting that broad memory maintenance occurred. Only a couple of donors were included in the study, so the extent to which the findings can be generalized is limited. Because abundant contaminating clonotypes from the bulk population could be contained in FACS-sorted repertoires, computational filtering was required.

The treatment or condition label on this specimen signifies: live attenuated yellow fever vaccine strain. A standard Ficoll-Paque protocol was used to isolate PBMCs from peripheral blood. CD4 and CD8 T-cell fractions were isolated with Dynabeads CD4 and CD8 positive selection kits. RNA was extracted with TriZol from bulk PBMCs, CD4 and CD8 fractions, and dextramer-positive and dextramer-negative fractions. This clonotype was recorded at least ten times. Its antigen is still unknown. Base-call qualities are not available, and no considerably larger clone is one nucleotide away. From its cysteine to its phenylalanine, the CDR3 spans 15 amino acids. Only the CDR3 DNA stays, 45 bases, in frame from base 1. The germline V gene supplies CDR1 SGHRS and CDR2 YFSETQ. V is pared back by 0 bases and J by 8 bases, with 15 bases lying between the germline termini. TCR cDNA was synthesized by 5'RACE template switching, through which a universal primer site and unique molecular identifiers were introduced. cDNA synthesis was primed from both the TCR alpha and TCR beta constant segments. Library amplification used two PCR steps, and the second PCR step added sample barcodes and sequencing adapters. Sequencing of libraries was done on Illumina HiSeq 2500 (2x100 bp) or NovaSeq (2x150 bp). As for the authors' bioinformatics: MIGEC was used to demultiplex reads and collapse the reads into UMI consensus sequences, and MiXCR was used for V(D)J alignment. Vaccine-responding clonotypes were identified with edgeR using replicate PBMC samples, with FDR below 0.01 and a log2 fold change above 5 up to day 15 being required. CD4 or CD8 identity was assigned to each bulk clonotype according to whether the clonotype was present at higher abundance in the sequenced CD4 repertoire or the sequenced CD8 repertoire. TCRdb reran the public reads through fastp at Q25 and MiXCR, keeping productive beta chains. A single entry per CDR3 protein holds the most common genes and DNA from its merged rows. The V and J calls follow TCRdb's processing rather than the paper's. The sample table contains 95,000 to 150,000 distinct CDR3 sequences; only one count was recorded for 7.4% of them. The ten most abundant clones make up roughly 2.5% of the sample.

The chain is assembled from TRBV5-1 and TRBJ2-1; possibly the D gene is TRBD2, per 6 matching bases. The source was CD4+ T cells sorted from PBMCs, collected approximately 11 days after the first yellow fever vaccination. This receptor was obtained from a man aged 18 to 29 who received the YFV17D yellow fever vaccine. The sequenced DNA is TGCGCCAGCAGCTTGGCGACAGCGGGCAACGATGAGCAGTTCTTC. The encoded protein is CASSLATAGNDEQFF.